Following are 16 T cell receptor beta chains from one sample sequenced in a study of CD8+CD57+ T cells in acquired aplastic anemia. Patients chosen for sequencing had CD8+CD57+ cells that had expanded, as shown by flow cytometry. It was genomic DNA that served as the template for profiling TCR beta VDJ and CDR3. Each CDR3 protein is one row after TCRdb ran MiXCR on the reads. This table holds around 290,000 distinct CDR3 sequences, roughly 61% found once. The sequenced material came from sorted CD4+, CD8+, or CD8+CD57+ T cells (not recorded which) from PBMCs. These receptors came from a human donor with aplastic anemia.

The V gene is TRBV2, the J gene TRBJ2-7; 11 bases are a match to TRBD2. The CDR3 extends over 12 amino acids. V lost 5 bases to trimming and J lost 11 bases; unmatched junction nucleotides: 5. Germline values: CDR1 SNHLY, CDR2 FYNNEI. The CDR3 is CASSPTSGKKYF. CDR3 coding DNA: TGTGCCAGCAGTCCGACTAGCGGGAAGAAGTACTTC.

The chain combines TRBV19 with TRBJ1-5; D is perhaps TRBD1 (5 bases). The CDR3 is made up of 13 amino acids. V lost 9 bases and J lost 5, with 14 bases in between. CDR1 is LNHDA, CDR2 SQIVND, per germline (reference sequence). CDR3 sequence: CASGATRYQPQHF. In nucleotides, the CDR3 is TGTGCCAGCGGGGCCACCCGGTATCAGCCCCAGCATTTT.

The J gene is TRBJ1-3, the V gene TRBV20-1; D may be TRBD1 (6 bases). CDR3 length: 13 residues. V was cut by 5 bases and J by 1 base, with 9 bases left in between. Per the germline V gene, CDR1 is DFQATT and CDR2 is SNEGSKA (reference sequence). This CDR3 is CSAGTQSGNTIYF. The CDR3 region has the DNA TGCAGTGCTGGGACACAGTCTGGAAACACCATATATTTT.

This clonotype was recorded only once. At one end the junction does not follow the germline gene, possibly because of a read error. The rearrangement joins TRBV20-1 to TRBJ1-2; D is unclear. The CDR3 extends over 12 amino acids. Germline V gene data show CDR1 as DFQATT and CDR2 as SNEGSKA (reference sequence). CDR3 nucleotide sequence: TGCAGTGCTAGAGATGCGCTAGCGGCCTACTCCTTC. Protein product: CSARDALAAYSF.

This rearrangement joins TRBV24-1 to TRBJ2-1; 10 bases align to TRBD1. V trimming: 5 bases; J trimming: 0 bases; junction bases outside the gene matches: 6. Germline V CDR1 and CDR2: KGHDR, SFDVKD. The CDR3 is 17 residues long. CDR3 bases: TGTGCCACCAGTGCCGGGACAGGGGCGAGCTCCTACAATGAGCAGTTCTTC. Its protein is CATSAGTGASSYNEQFF.

This clonotype was counted a few times. This sequence joins TRBV4-1 and TRBJ1-1; D may be TRBD1 (5 bases). CDR1 MGHRA and CDR2 YSYEKL come from the germline V gene. CDR3 length: 12 amino acids. The V and J ends lost 1 base and 8 bases respectively, with 8 bases between them. The CDR3 DNA follows: TGCGCCAGCAGCCAAGTCAACAGGGAAGCTTTCTTT. Translation gives CASSQVNREAFF.

This clonotype was counted ten times or more. Compared with germline, one end of the junction differs, possibly owing to a read error. The J gene is TRBJ2-5, the V gene TRBV7-2; TRBD1 or TRBD2 may be the D gene (5 bases each). The CDR3 length is 15 residues. CDR1 and CDR2 from the germline V gene are SGHTA and FQGNSA. The CDR3 reads CASSVAWGPQETQYF. The CDR3 DNA follows: TGTGCCAGCAGCGTAGCCTGGGGACCCCAAGAGACCCAGTACTTC.

This clonotype was observed many times. V usage is TRBV11-1 and J usage is TRBJ2-7; D gene unclear. Germline lookup yields CDR1 SGHAT and CDR2 FQDESV (reference sequence). There are 15 residues in the CDR3. Trimming removed 0 bases from V and 0 bases from J, with 9 bases in between. CDR3 sequence reads: CASSLALGISYEQYF. The CDR3, as DNA: TGTGCCAGCAGCTTAGCCTTGGGTATCTCCTACGAGCAGTACTTC.

This clonotype showed up many times. J is TRBJ1-1 and V is TRBV29-1, with D uncertain. Trimming took 4 bases from V and 7 from J, leaving 7 bases between them. The CDR3 consists of 10 residues. Germline assignment: CDR1 SQVTM and CDR2 ANQGSEA. CDR3 loop: CSVGGIEAFF. The DNA for the CDR3 is TGCAGCGTTGGCGGAATTGAAGCTTTCTTT.

The V call is TRBV5-1, the J call TRBJ2-7, with D maybe TRBD2 (5 bases). The CDR3 has 14 amino acids. Per germline, CDR1 SGHRS and CDR2 YFSETQ. V lost 1 base to trimming and J lost 4 bases, with 12 bases between them. CDR3 coding DNA: TGCGCCAGCAGCTTGTTGGACTCACCGTACGAGCAGTACTTC. Protein product: CASSLLDSPYEQYF.

This clonotype appeared a few times. No conserved phenylalanine or tryptophan ends this CDR3, so it is likely a read error. The DNA is left out, because the CDR3 cannot be placed on it with certainty; the CDR3 is given as TCRdb lists it. The chain is built from TRBV2 and TRBJ2-7; the table assigns TRBD1, which was not confirmed against the DNA. Germline V gives CDR1 SNHLY, CDR2 FYNNEI. The CDR3 spans 11 residues, counting both ends. Here the CDR3 reads CASSRDIKKFM.

As for this clonotype: No conserved phenylalanine or tryptophan ends this CDR3, so it is likely a read error. V is TRBV20-1 and J is TRBJ1-1; D remains unclear. Germline CDR1 reads DFQATT; CDR2 reads SNEGSKA (reference sequence). The CDR3 consists of 14 residues. The CDR3: CSARPGRMNTEAFY. The DNA of the CDR3 is TGCAGTGCTAGACCCGGACGGATGAACACTGAGGCTTTCTAT.

This clonotype was recorded at least ten times. The chain carries TRBV20-1 and TRBJ2-1; 8 nucleotides align to TRBD2. V gave up 3 bases and J gave up 11 bases; unmatched junction bases: 9. CDR1 DFQATT and CDR2 SNEGSKA come from the germline V gene (reference sequence). This CDR3 has 13 residues. CDR3 sequence: CSARAYSGAKQFF. The CDR3 DNA reads TGCAGTGCTAGGGCATATAGCGGGGCGAAGCAGTTCTTC.

The chain combines TRBV7-2 with TRBJ2-5; the match to TRBD2 covers 10 bases. The J call is doubtful: the DNA matches TRBJ2-7 better. Per germline, CDR1 SGHTA and CDR2 FQGNSA. The CDR3 runs 15 residues. CDR3 protein: CASSLSSGGPYEQYF. CDR3 DNA: TGTGCCAGCAGCTTATCTAGCGGGGGTCCCTACGAGCAGTACTTC.

The rearrangement joins TRBV2 to TRBJ1-1, with D possibly matching TRBD1 (5 bases). The CDR3 contains 15 residues. Trimming stripped 6 bases from V and 1 base from J, with 15 bases between. Looked up from germline, CDR1 is SNHLY and CDR2 is FYNNEI. The CDR3 loop reads CASRLRSTENTEAFF. The CDR3 DNA reads as TGTGCCAGCAGATTAAGATCGACAGAGAACACTGAAGCTTTCTTT.

With regard to this clonotype: One end of the junction is discordant with germline, which a read error may explain. The V gene is TRBV24-1, the J gene TRBJ1-2, with 9 bases matching TRBD1. The CDR3 is made up of 16 amino acids. Germline-derived CDR1 and CDR2 are KGHDR and SFDVKD. The CDR3 spells CATYKPGQGLDYGHTF. CDR3 coding DNA: TGTGCCACCTATAAACCGGGACAGGGATTGGACTATGGCCACACCTTC.